The subject of this entry is one T cell receptor beta chain. These data belong to a study of blood T cell repertoires in COVID-19. Profiled with immunoSEQ multiplex PCR; TCRdb holds only in-frame clones, not every one. This table has roughly 250,000 clones, over 80% appearing once. The length of the CDR3 is 17 residues. V was clipped by 0 bases and J by 4 bases, with 19 bases between them. CDR1 is SGHRS, CDR2 YFSETQ, per germline. The specimen sequenced was PBMCs or T cells enriched from blood (not recorded which). The chain couples TRBV5-1 to TRBJ1-2; possibly TRBD1 for D (5 bases). This TCR was sampled from a woman aged 18 to 35 who had recovered from COVID-19. CDR3 sequence (DNA): TGCGCCAGCAGCTTGGGGGGCTCTACCCCTCAATCCTATGGCTACACCTTC. Encoded protein: CASSLGGSTPQSYGYTF. The full variable domain, in which reference TRBV5-1 and TRBJ1-2 provide the parts outside the CDR3, is KAGVTQTPRYLIKTRGQQVTLSCSPISGHRSVSWYQQTPGQGLQFLFEYFSETQRNKGNFPGRFSGRQFSNSRSEMNVSTLELGDSALYLCASSLGGSTPQSYGYTFGSGTRLTVV.